This is a list of T cell receptor beta chains from one sample in a study of cytotoxic CD8 clonotypes in ibrutinib-treated CLL. Method: immunoSEQ multiplex PCR; TCRdb's copy keeps in-frame clones and lacks some. The sample yields around 140,000 clones, roughly 80% seen once. Sequences were derived from PBMCs, sampled after 12 months of ibrutinib treatment. These receptor sequences come from a human donor with chronic lymphocytic leukemia. Both conserved end residues are trimmed from each CDR3.

CDR3: ASSQGGYGYT
length: 10
J: TRBJ1-2
V: TRBV9

CDR3: ASRRLAGLTGELF
length: 13
J: TRBJ2-2
V: TRBV10-2

CDR3: ASSPKAPTVYNEQF
length: 14
J: TRBJ2-1
V: TRBV2

CDR3: ASSFGPYEQY
length: 10
J: TRBJ2-7
V: TRBV5-4

CDR3: ASSLGRGAYNEQF
length: 13
J: TRBJ2-1
V: TRBV7-2

CDR3: ASSARQRDTQY
length: 11
J: TRBJ2-3
V: TRBV18

CDR3: ASRGGLAGVHEQF
length: 13
J: TRBJ2-1
V: TRBV2

CDR3: ASSETYVLNTEAF
length: 13
J: TRBJ1-1
V: TRBV2

CDR3: ASSSGQGLDTQY
length: 12
J: TRBJ2-3
V: TRBV5-1

CDR3: ASRDGRAANQPQH
length: 13
J: TRBJ1-5
V: TRBV2

CDR3: ATSREWGRELGNIQY
length: 15
J: TRBJ2-4
V: TRBV15

CDR3: ASLREGLGTDTQY
length: 13
J: TRBJ2-3
V: TRBV5-1

CDR3: ASSPRTSQTSGANVLT
length: 16
J: TRBJ2-6
V: TRBV18

CDR3: ASAKARGGWDEQY
length: 13
J: TRBJ2-7
V: TRBV12-5

CDR3: ATGRSATDTQY
length: 11
J: TRBJ2-3
V: TRBV15

CDR3: ASSPLVSYEQY
length: 11
J: TRBJ2-7
V: TRBV18

CDR3: ASSREGNQPQH
length: 11
J: TRBJ1-5
V: TRBV7-2

CDR3: ASSETQGAKPYGYT
length: 14
J: TRBJ1-2
V: TRBV2

CDR3: ASSIWGKLF
length: 9
J: TRBJ1-4
V: TRBV19

CDR3: ASSLGPLGPGELF
length: 13
J: TRBJ2-2
V: TRBV7-9

CDR3: ASSISRFGQYEQY
length: 13
J: TRBJ2-7
V: TRBV10-2

CDR3: ASSLSGDSNQPQH
length: 13
J: TRBJ1-5
V: TRBV27

CDR3: ASSLVERKTQY
length: 11
J: TRBJ2-5
V: TRBV7-2

CDR3: ASSTNLTPGTDTQY
length: 14
J: TRBJ2-3
V: TRBV11-2

CDR3: ASSLAKQGARTEAF
length: 14
J: TRBJ1-1
V: TRBV27

CDR3: AISESKAPGQNSPLH
length: 15
J: TRBJ1-6
V: TRBV10-3

CDR3: ASSLVIGDTEAF
length: 12
J: TRBJ1-1
V: TRBV7-8

CDR3: ASSFAGPPNYGYT
length: 13
J: TRBJ1-2
V: TRBV5-1

CDR3: SVDGGPSYEQY
length: 11
J: TRBJ2-7
V: TRBV29-1

CDR3: SVAETGTGGNEQY
length: 13
J: TRBJ2-7
V: TRBV29-1

CDR3: ASSVQTINGYT
length: 11
J: TRBJ1-2
V: TRBV9